One TCR beta chain is described in this entry. Method: immunoSEQ multiplex PCR; TCRdb's copy keeps in-frame clones and lacks some. The sample includes 65,000 to 80,000 clones, 95% to 99% of them seen just once. The sample is drawn from a study of technical replicates of blood from a few donors. Looked up from germline, CDR1 is SGHNT and CDR2 is YENEEA. The CDR3 consists of 12 residues. V lost 5 bases and J 1 base, leaving 2 bases between the germline ends. The V and J genes are TRBV11-3 and TRBJ2-2; D not certain. This TCR was sampled from a human donor in good health. The sequenced sample was T cells isolated from PBMCs. The CDR3 coding sequence is TGTGCCAGCAGCCAGAACACCGGGGAGCTGTTTTTT. As protein: CASSQNTGELFF.